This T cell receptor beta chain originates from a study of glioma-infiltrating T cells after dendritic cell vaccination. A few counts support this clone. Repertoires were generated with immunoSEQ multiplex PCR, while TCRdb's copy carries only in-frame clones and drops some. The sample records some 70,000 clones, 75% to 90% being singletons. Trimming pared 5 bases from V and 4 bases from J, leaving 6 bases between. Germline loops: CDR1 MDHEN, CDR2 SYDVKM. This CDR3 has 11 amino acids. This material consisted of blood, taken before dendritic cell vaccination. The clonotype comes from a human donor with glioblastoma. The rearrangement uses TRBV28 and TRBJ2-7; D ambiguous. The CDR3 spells CASSATYEQYF. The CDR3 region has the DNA TGTGCCAGCAGTGCCACTTACGAGCAGTACTTC.